The present TCR beta chain was sequenced within a study of neoadjuvant anti-PD-1 for oral cavity cancer. As for the study in general: Nivolumab at 3 mg/kg was mostly given biweekly, three to four doses, pre-surgery. Non-progressing patients received a fourth nivolumab dose near day 43, then surgery on days 50-56. Study-level points and caveats: Expansion of preexisting intratumoral clones was suggested to aid response.

This clone was seen once. Its antigen is unidentified. With 3 bases removed from V and 2 bases from J, the gap between germline ends came to 11 bases. The germline gives CDR1 MGHRA, CDR2 YSYEKL. The CDR3 is 14 amino acids. TCRdb's copy holds only in-frame clones and misses some; the assay was immunoSEQ multiplex PCR. The data show under 14,000 clones, over 40% seen once. The clonotype originates from a person aged 40 to 85 with oral cavity squamous cell carcinoma. The source was tumor tissue, collected before nivolumab (anti-PD-1) treatment. V is TRBV4-1 and J is TRBJ2-7; D may be TRBD2 (6 bases). This CDR3 is CASSQWGEAYEQYF. CDR3 DNA sequence: TGCGCCAGCAGCCAGTGGGGGGAGGCCTACGAGCAGTACTTC.